This T cell receptor beta chain comes out of a study of graft-versus-host responses after intestinal transplantation. The wider study: The recipients all started with anti-thymocyte globulin induction and then took tacrolimus and steroids for around three years.

A remark on this clone: Its antigen is not identified. One end of the junction does not line up with germline, which may come from a read error.

General observations from the study: Some GvH clones were seen earlier in gut or blood, suggesting intestinal origin. Early declines in HvG clones that occurred post-transplant were associated with peak circulating GvH clone levels.

Some clones are missing from TCRdb's copy, which holds only in-frame ones; the method was immunoSEQ multiplex PCR. The sample shows 23,000 or so clones, roughly four fifths of them seen only once. Germline values: CDR1 MNHEY, CDR2 SMNVEV (reference sequence). There are 12 residues in the CDR3. The material was unstimulated CD8+ T cells sorted from spleen or lymph node cells, obtained before transplant. The rearrangement links TRBV27 to TRBJ1-1; no definite D call. This TCR derives from a human donor who was the organ donor for an intestinal transplant. The CDR3 sequence is CVFQRGYTEAFF. In DNA form, the CDR3 reads TGCGTCTTCCAGCGAGGCTACACTGAAGCTTTCTTT.